Following are 13 T cell receptor beta chains from one sample sequenced in a study of radiotherapy plus CTLA-4 blockade in lung cancer. Libraries were prepared by immunoSEQ multiplex PCR; TCRdb keeps only in-frame clonotypes and omits some of them. Found here are around 45,000 clones, approximately 79% of them singletons; the top ten hold roughly 7.6%. Material: peripheral blood, obtained from a patient treated with radiotherapy plus ipilimumab. These receptors were taken from a human donor with non-small cell lung cancer who had stable disease on radiotherapy plus ipilimumab.

V usage is TRBV27 and J usage is TRBJ2-3; 9 positions match TRBD2. Trimming cost V 5 bases and J 2 bases; bases outside gene matches: 2. CDR3 length: 14 residues. Germline CDR1 and CDR2: MNHEY and SMNVEV (reference sequence). The CDR3 DNA sequence: TGTGCCAGCAGTGGACTAGCGATCACAGATACGCAGTATTTT. This translates into CASSGLAITDTQYF.

This clone was seen only a few times. V and J are TRBV7-3 and TRBJ1-2, with 8 bases that match TRBD1. Germline trimming cut 3 bases from V and 8 bases from J; bases unmatched to any gene: 5. CDR3 length equals 13 residues. The V gene's germline CDR1 is SGHTA and CDR2 FQGTGA. The CDR3: CASSFGTGDGYTF. In DNA form, the CDR3 reads TGTGCCAGCAGCTTCGGGACAGGTGACGGCTACACCTTC.

The chain uses TRBV10-1 and TRBJ2-7; no clear D gene. From germline, CDR1 is WNHNN and CDR2 SYGVQD (reference sequence). The CDR3 contains 12 residues. Trimming shortened V by 6 bases and J by 3 bases, and 9 bases separated the two germline ends. CDR3 in amino acids: CASRSQNYEQYV. DNA for the CDR3: TGCGCCAGCAGGTCTCAGAACTACGAGCAGTACGTC.

The chain carries TRBV29-1 and TRBJ1-1; D is perhaps TRBD1 (5 bases). CDR1 and CDR2 (germline): SQVTM, ANQGSEA. This CDR3 is built from 15 residues. Trimming removed 1 base at V and 1 base at J, with 13 bases between. CDR3 protein: CSVEGAQGSNTEAFF. CDR3 DNA: TGCAGCGTTGAAGGAGCCCAGGGATCGAACACTGAAGCTTTCTTT.

This chain connects TRBV5-1 to TRBJ2-3; D is perhaps TRBD2 (5 bases). The CDR3 runs to 15 residues. CDR1 is SGHRS and CDR2 is YFSETQ in the germline V gene. Deletions cut 0 bases from V and 1 base from J, with 9 bases between. The CDR3 DNA sequence: TGCGCCAGCAGCTTGGGGTCCGGGGGCACAGATACGCAGTATTTT. It translates to CASSLGSGGTDTQYF.

This clone appeared once. V and J are TRBV19 and TRBJ1-1, with 8 bases aligning to TRBD1. Germline-derived CDR1 and CDR2 are LNHDA and SQIVND (reference sequence). This CDR3 is built from 12 residues. Unmatched junction bases numbered 11, after V lost 8 bases and J lost 12 bases. The CDR3 sequence is CASGMGQVLSFF. DNA of the CDR3: TGTGCCAGTGGGATGGGACAGGTACTGTCTTTCTTT.

The chain carries TRBV7-8 and TRBJ2-1; 8 positions agree with TRBD2. The trim removed 2 bases at V and 6 bases at J, leaving 3 bases unmatched. The CDR3 contains 14 residues. Looked up from germline, CDR1 is SGHVS and CDR2 is FQNEAQ. The CDR3 sequence: CASSLLAGPNEQFF. The CDR3 region has the DNA TGTGCCAGCAGCTTATTAGCGGGGCCCAATGAGCAGTTCTTC.

The rearrangement uses TRBV28 and TRBJ2-3, with D perhaps matching TRBD1 or TRBD2 (5 bases each). CDR3 length: 13 residues. The germline CDR1 and CDR2 sequences are MDHEN and SYDVKM. V lost 7 bases and J 2 bases, leaving 10 bases between the germline ends. DNA of the CDR3: TGTGCCAGCACTAGGGACGTCACAGATACGCAGTATTTT. This translates into CASTRDVTDTQYF.

V usage is TRBV5-4 and J usage is TRBJ1-6; a weak D match, TRBD1 (6 bases). Germline CDR1 is SGHNT and CDR2 is YYREEE (reference sequence). Trimming left V 1 base short and J 6 bases short, with 11 bases between. The CDR3 is 15 amino acids. The CDR3 DNA reads TGTGCCAGCAGCTTGCAACAGGGCCTTAATTCACCCCTCCACTTT. Translation: CASSLQQGLNSPLHF.

The chain combines TRBV4-2 with TRBJ1-4; tentatively, D is TRBD1 (5 bases). The V and J ends lost 0 bases and 4 bases respectively, with 15 bases between them. The CDR3 length is 17 residues. Germline loops: CDR1 LGHNA, CDR2 YNFKEQ. The CDR3 DNA follows: TGTGCCAGCAGCCAAGATCAGGCAGGGTCCTATAATGAAAAACTGTTTTTT. It encodes CASSQDQAGSYNEKLFF.

The chain couples TRBV5-1 to TRBJ1-1, with 9 bases identical to TRBD1. Germline-derived CDR1 and CDR2 are SGHRS and YFSETQ. V lost 4 bases, J lost 2 bases, and 6 bases stayed unmatched. The CDR3 has 15 residues. CDR3 loop: CASSPTDRGNTEAFF. In nucleotides, the CDR3 is TGCGCCAGCAGCCCGACGGACAGGGGAAACACTGAAGCTTTCTTT.

The J gene is TRBJ2-3, the V gene TRBV6-5; D gene ambiguous. This CDR3 comprises 16 residues. Germline CDR1 MNHEY, CDR2 SVGAGI. The V gene lost 0 bases and the J gene lost 1 base, with 11 bases spanning the gap. The CDR3 spells CASSYSNQVGTDTQYF. CDR3 DNA: TGTGCCAGCAGTTACTCGAATCAGGTCGGCACAGATACGCAGTATTTT.

The CDR3 loop is CASSSWTGTDTQYF. In nucleotides, the CDR3 is TGCGCCAGCAGCTCCTGGACAGGGACAGATACGCAGTATTTT. The chain combines TRBV5-1 with TRBJ2-3; 8 positions agree with TRBD1. After removal of 3 bases from V and 3 bases from J, the junction contained 3 bases not matched to a gene. CDR1 SGHRS and CDR2 YFSETQ come from the germline V gene. The CDR3 consists of 14 residues. The whole variable domain, remainder taken from reference TRBV5-1 and TRBJ2-3, is KAGVTQTPRYLIKTRGQQVTLSCSPISGHRSVSWYQQTPGQGLQFLFEYFSETQRNKGNFPGRFSGRQFSNSRSEMNVSTLELGDSALYLCASSSWTGTDTQYFGPGTRLTVL.